This TCR beta chain was obtained from a study of shared clonotypes between healthy human individuals. Study-level results: A few donors had approximately 4.6% of their naive CD4 clonotypes in common.

Produced via immunoSEQ multiplex PCR; TCRdb's table is partial and in-frame only. Of over 2 million clones listed, 90% to 95% are singletons. Those who donated were healthy HIV-negative adults, with no recent acute infections or vaccinations reported. Regarding this clone: Antigen: not known.

The TCR was taken from a man aged 18 to 35 in good health. The specimen was naive CD4+ T cells sorted from blood. The subset was: CD45RA+ positively selected.

CDR3 loop: CASSERQTNEKLFF. In DNA form, the CDR3 reads TGCGCCAGCAGTGAGAGACAGACGAATGAAAAACTGTTTTTT. The chain employs TRBV10-2 and TRBJ1-4; possibly TRBD1 for D (5 bases). From germline, CDR1 is WSHSY and CDR2 SAAADI. The CDR3 is 14 amino acids. V lost 2 bases to trimming and J lost 5 bases, with 9 bases between them.